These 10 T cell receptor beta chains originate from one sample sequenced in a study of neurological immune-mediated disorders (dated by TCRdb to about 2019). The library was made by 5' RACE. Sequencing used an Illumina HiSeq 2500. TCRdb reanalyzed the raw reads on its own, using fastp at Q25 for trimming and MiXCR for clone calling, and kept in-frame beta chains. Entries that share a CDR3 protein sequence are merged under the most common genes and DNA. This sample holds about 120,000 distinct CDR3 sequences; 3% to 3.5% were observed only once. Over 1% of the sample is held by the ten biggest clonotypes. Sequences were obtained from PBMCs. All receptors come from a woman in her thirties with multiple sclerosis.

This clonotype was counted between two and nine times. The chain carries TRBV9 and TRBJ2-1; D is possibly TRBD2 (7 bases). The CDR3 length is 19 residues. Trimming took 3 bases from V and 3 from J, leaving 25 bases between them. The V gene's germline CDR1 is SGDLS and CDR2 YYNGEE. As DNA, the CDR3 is TGTGCCAGCAGCGACTTCGAGGGGAGAGGGGGGAGGGACTACAATGAGCAGTTCTTC. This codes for CASSDFEGRGGRDYNEQFF. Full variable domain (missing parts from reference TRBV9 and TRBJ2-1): DSGVTQTPKHLITATGQRVTLRCSPRSGDLSVYWYQQSLDQGLQFLIQYYNGEERAKGNILERFSAQQFPDLHSELNLSSLELGDSALYFCASSDFEGRGGRDYNEQFFGPGTRLTVL.

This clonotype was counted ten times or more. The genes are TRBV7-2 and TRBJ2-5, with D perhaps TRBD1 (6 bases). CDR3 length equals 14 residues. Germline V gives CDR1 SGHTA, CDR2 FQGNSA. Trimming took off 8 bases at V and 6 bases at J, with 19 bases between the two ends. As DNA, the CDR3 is TGTGCCAGCGGGACACAGGGAAGAGGAAAGACCCAGTACTTC. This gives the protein CASGTQGRGKTQYF.

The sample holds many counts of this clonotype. This chain's CDR3 is CASSRHPNTEAFF. CDR3 bases: TGTGCCAGCAGCCGACACCCGAACACTGAAGCTTTCTTT. The chain has TRBV7-2 and TRBJ1-1, with D unclear. The germline gives CDR1 SGHTA, CDR2 FQGNSA. Trimming left V 5 bases short and J 1 base short, with 8 bases between. The length of the CDR3 is 13 residues.

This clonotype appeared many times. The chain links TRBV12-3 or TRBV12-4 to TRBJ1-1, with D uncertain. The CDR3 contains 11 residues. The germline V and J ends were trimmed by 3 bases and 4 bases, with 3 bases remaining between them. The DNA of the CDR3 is TGTGCCAGCAGTTTTACCACTGAAGCTTTCTTT. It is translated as CASSFTTEAFF.

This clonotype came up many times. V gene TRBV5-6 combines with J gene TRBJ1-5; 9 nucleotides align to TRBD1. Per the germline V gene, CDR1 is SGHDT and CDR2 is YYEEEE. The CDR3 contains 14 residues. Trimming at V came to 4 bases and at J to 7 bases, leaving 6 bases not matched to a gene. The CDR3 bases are TGTGCCAGCAGCGTGGGGACAGGGTACCAGCCCCAGCATTTT. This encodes CASSVGTGYQPQHF.

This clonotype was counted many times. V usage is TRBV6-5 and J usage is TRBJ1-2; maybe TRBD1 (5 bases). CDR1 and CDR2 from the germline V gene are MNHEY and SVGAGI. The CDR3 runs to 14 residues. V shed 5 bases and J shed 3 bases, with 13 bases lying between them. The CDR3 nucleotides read TGTGCCAGCAGTCCCCTCGGGGGAGACTATGGCTACACCTTC. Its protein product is CASSPLGGDYGYTF.

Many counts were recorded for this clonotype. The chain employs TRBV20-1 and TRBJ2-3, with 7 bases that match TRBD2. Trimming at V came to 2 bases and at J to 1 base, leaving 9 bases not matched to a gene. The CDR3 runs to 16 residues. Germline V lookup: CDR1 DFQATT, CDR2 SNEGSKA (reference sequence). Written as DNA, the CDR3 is TGCAGTGCTAGACCCGTTTCGGGAGGCGGCACAGATACGCAGTATTTT. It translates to CSARPVSGGGTDTQYF.

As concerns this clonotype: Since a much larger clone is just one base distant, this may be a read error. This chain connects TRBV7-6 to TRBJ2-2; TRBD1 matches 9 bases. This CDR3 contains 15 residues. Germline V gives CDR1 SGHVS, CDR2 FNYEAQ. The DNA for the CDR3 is TGTGACAGCAGGGCGGGACAGGGAAGCACCGGGGAGCTGTTTTTT. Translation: CDSRAGQGSTGELFF.

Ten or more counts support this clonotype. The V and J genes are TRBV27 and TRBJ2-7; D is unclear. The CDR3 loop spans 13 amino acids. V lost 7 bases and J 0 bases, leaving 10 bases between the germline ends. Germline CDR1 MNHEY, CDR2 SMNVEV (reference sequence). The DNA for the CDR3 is TGTGCCAGCAAACCAGCGAGCTCCTACGAGCAGTACTTC. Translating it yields CASKPASSYEQYF.

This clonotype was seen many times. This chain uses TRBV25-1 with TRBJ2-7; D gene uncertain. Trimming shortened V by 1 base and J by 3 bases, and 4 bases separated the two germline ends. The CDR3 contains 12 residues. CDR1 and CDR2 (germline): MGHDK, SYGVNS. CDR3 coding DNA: TGTGCCAGCAGTGAATGGGGCTACGAGCAGTACTTC. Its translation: CASSEWGYEQYF.